The clone carrying this T cell receptor beta chain is labeled as medium-sized. TCRdb reprocessed the 5' RACE reads via MiXCR and lists one record per CDR3 protein. This table has thousands of distinct CDR3 sequences, more than 4.5% appearing once. This specimen belongs to a study of spatial heterogeneity in lung cancer. Documented time point: sample taken at primary tumor resection. Trimming took 4 bases from V and 6 from J, leaving 23 bases between them. This CDR3 has 16 amino acids. Germline V CDR1 and CDR2: SGHKS, YYEKEE (reference sequence). This specimen consisted of PBMCs, obtained at surgery. V usage is TRBV5-5 and J usage is TRBJ2-7; TRBD2 is a possible D gene (5 bases). This TCR was sampled from a male donor with early-stage non-small cell lung cancer. The CDR3 protein is CASSLLSLAGSSEQYF. The CDR3 DNA reads TGTGCCAGCAGCCTCCTGTCGCTAGCAGGAAGTTCCGAGCAGTACTTC. Together with reference TRBV5-5 and TRBJ2-7, the CDR3 gives the full variable domain: DAGVTQSPTHLIKTRGQQVTLRCSPISGHKSVSWYQQVLGQGPQFIFQYYEKEERGRGNFPDRFSARQFPNYSSELNVNALLLGDSALYLCASSLLSLAGSSEQYFGPGTRLTVT.